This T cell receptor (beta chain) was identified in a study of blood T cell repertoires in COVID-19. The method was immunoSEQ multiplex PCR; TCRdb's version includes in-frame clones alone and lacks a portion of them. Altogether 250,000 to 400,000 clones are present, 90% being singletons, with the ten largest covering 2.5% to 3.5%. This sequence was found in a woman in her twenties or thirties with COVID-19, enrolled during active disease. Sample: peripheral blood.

CDR3 bases: TGTGCCAGCAAGCGGAGACCTAGCACAGATACGCAGTATTTT. It yields the protein CASKRRPSTDTQYF. V gene TRBV27 combines with J gene TRBJ2-3, with a tentative D call TRBD2 (5 bases). CDR3 length: 14 amino acids. Looked up from germline, CDR1 is MNHEY and CDR2 is SMNVEV (reference sequence). Deletions cut 7 bases from V and 0 bases from J, with 11 bases between.